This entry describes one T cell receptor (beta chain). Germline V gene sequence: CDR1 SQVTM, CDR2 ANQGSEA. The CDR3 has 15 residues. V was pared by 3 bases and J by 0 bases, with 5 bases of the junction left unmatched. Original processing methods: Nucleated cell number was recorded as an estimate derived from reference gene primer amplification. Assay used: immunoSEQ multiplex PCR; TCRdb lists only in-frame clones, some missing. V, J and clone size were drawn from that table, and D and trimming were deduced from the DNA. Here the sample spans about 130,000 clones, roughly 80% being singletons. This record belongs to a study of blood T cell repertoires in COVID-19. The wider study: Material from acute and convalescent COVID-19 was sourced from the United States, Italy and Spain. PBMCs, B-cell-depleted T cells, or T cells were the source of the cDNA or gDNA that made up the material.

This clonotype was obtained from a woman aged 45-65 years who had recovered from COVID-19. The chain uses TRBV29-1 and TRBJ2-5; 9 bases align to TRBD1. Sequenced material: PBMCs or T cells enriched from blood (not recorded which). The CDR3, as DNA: TGCAGCGTTGACCAGACAGGGGGATACCAAGAGACCCAGTACTTC. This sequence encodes CSVDQTGGYQETQYF.